This note documents a single TCR beta chain sequence. Its matching antigen is unknown. The investigators amplified TCR beta CDR3 regions from RNA transcripts. Using the HTBI primer set, a first-round RT-PCR was run on the TCR CDR3. TCRdb re-called the multiplex PCR reads through MiXCR, storing one row per CDR3 protein. Of approximately 500,000 distinct CDR3 sequences detected, about 43% appear once; the ten largest clones hold about 8.3%. This entry belongs to a study of T cells in Graves' hyperthyroidism and ophthalmopathy. Findings of the study overall: Ophthalmopathy could be told apart from stable hyperthyroidism with a 13 V-J model. Peripheral blood also featured most of the thyroid clonotypes expanded above 0.001.

Per germline, CDR1 SGHAT and CDR2 FQNNGV. The CDR3 is made up of 16 amino acids. This chain connects TRBV11-2 to TRBJ2-7, with 8 bases matching TRBD2. The J call is uncertain, as TRBJ2-1 better fits the DNA end. Sequencing input: peripheral blood or thyroid tissue (not recorded which). This receptor was identified in a woman under 30 with Graves' hyperthyroidism. The CDR3 sequence: CASSYLAAGGGDEQFF. CDR3 sequence (DNA): TGTGCCAGCAGCTACCTGGCCGCGGGAGGCGGGGATGAGCAGTTCTTC.